The rows below give T cell receptor beta chains drawn from one sample of a study of control samples from healthy donors and cancer patients. Produced via immunoSEQ multiplex PCR; TCRdb's table is partial and in-frame only. The sample has some 140,000 clones, about nine tenths seen once; the top ten hold 8% to 9.5%. Material: blood. These receptors were collected from a woman under 40 in good health. Each CDR3 is given with its conserved first and last residue. The D gene is left open where the match is weak. A clone size is listed for some rows: how often the clone was seen (once, few, many), or a class if it is expanded.

TRBJ2-1 TRBV20-1 - TRBD2 TGCAGTGCTAGTTTGTCTAGCGGGTCATTCAATGAGCAGTTCTTC CSASLSSGSFNEQFF
TRBJ2-2 TRBV7-3 - - TGTGCCAGCAGCTCCGATACAGGTTACACCGGGGAGCTGTTTTTT CASSSDTGYTGELFF
TRBJ2-7 TRBV6-1 - - TGTGCCAGCAGTGAACCCGGAGCCGGGATGCGCTACGAGCAGTACTTC CASSEPGAGMRYEQYF
TRBJ2-1 TRBV6-5 once TRBD2 TGTGCCAGCTCCAGCGAGGGCGGGGGGAATGAGCAGTTCTTC CASSSEGGGNEQFF
TRBJ2-1 TRBV19 - TRBD2 TGTGCCAGTAGCCAGAGGCTAGCGGGAGTTGAGGAGCAGTTCTTC CASSQRLAGVEEQFF
TRBJ1-2 TRBV5-6 - - TGTGCCAGCAGCTTGGATGAGCGGAACTATGGCTACACCTTC CASSLDERNYGYTF
TRBJ1-1 TRBV28 - - TGTGCCAGCGGACAGACTTCAAGAGAAGCTTTCTTT CASGQTSREAFF
TRBJ2-1 TRBV3-1/TRBV3-2 - - TGTGCCAGCAGCCCGGGAGCGGACAATGAGCAGTTCTTC CASSPGADNEQFF
TRBJ1-1 TRBV7-2 - - TGTGCCAGCAGCTTAGCATCGTCAGGGTTGGGGGCTTTCTTT CASSLASSGLGAFF
TRBJ2-5 TRBV30 - TRBD1 TGTGCCTGGAGTGTCAAGGGGGCCCGGGAGACCCAGTACTTC CAWSVKGARETQYF
TRBJ2-7 TRBV7-2 - TRBD2 TGTGCCAGCAGCTTCACCGGGACTACGGACGAGCAGTACTTC CASSFTGTTDEQYF
TRBJ2-1 TRBV11-2 - TRBD2 TGTGCCAGCAGCTTAGGCGCCTGGGAGCGGGATCCCTACAATGAGCAGTTCTTC CASSLGAWERDPYNEQFF
TRBJ2-2 TRBV5-1 - TRBD2 TGCGCCAGCAGCGGGGGACTAGCGGGAGCGGCCACCGGGGAGCTGTTTTTT CASSGGLAGAATGELFF
TRBJ1-2 TRBV10-1 - TRBD1 TGCGCCAGCAGTGTAACTCGAAGGGGACAGATCTATGGCTACACCTTC CASSVTRRGQIYGYTF
TRBJ2-1 TRBV19 - - TGTGCCAGTAGTTCCTCCAGGGAGTACAATGAGCAGTTCTTC CASSSSREYNEQFF
TRBJ2-1 TRBV24-1 - - TGTGCCGCCGGGAGTTCCTACAATGAGCAGTTCTTC CAAGSSYNEQFF
TRBJ1-5 TRBV19 - - TGTGCCAGTAGTATTTGGGGGGCCCCAGAAGCCCAGCATTTT CASSIWGAPEAQHF
TRBJ2-7 TRBV4-1 - TRBD2 TGCGCCAGCAGCCAGCTCCCCCTTAGGGGCGGGAGTTCCTACGAGCAGTACTTC CASSQLPLRGGSSYEQYF
TRBJ2-3 TRBV10-1 - TRBD1 TGCGCCAGCAGTGAACCCGGGACAGGGGACACAGATACGCAGTATTTT CASSEPGTGDTDTQYF
TRBJ2-1 TRBV12-3/TRBV12-4 - - TGTGCCAGCAGTTTACTCATCTACAATGAGCAGTTCTTC CASSLLIYNEQFF
TRBJ2-3 TRBV12-3/TRBV12-4 - - TGTGCCAGCAGTTGGGCAGGAACAAAGCAGTATTTT CASSWAGTKQYF
TRBJ1-3 TRBV19 - - TGTGCCAGTAGTAGTATGGTTTACTCTGGAAACACCATATATTTT CASSSMVYSGNTIYF